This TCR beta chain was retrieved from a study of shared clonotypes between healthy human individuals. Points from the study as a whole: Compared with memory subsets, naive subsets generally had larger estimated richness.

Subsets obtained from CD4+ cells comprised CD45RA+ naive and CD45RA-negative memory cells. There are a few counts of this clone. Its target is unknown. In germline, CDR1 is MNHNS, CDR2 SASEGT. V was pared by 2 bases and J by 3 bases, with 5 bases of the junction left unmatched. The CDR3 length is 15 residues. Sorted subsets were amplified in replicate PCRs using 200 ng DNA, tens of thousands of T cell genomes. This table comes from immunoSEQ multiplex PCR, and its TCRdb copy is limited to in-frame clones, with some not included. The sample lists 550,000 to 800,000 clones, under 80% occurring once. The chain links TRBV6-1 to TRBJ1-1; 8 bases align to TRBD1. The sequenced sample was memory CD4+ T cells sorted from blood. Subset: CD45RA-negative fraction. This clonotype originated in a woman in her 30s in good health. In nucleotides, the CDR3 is TGTGCCAGCAGTGAATGGACAGGGACGGACACTGAAGCTTTCTTT. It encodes CASSEWTGTDTEAFF.